This passage covers 2 T cell receptor beta chains from one sample sequenced in a study of control samples from healthy donors and cancer patients. TCRdb's copy holds only in-frame clones and misses some; the assay was immunoSEQ multiplex PCR. This table has roughly 120,000 clones, 80% to 90% appearing once. The source material was blood. Receptors originate from a woman aged 45 to 65 in good health.

The J gene is TRBJ2-3, the V gene TRBV7-2, with 8 bases identical to TRBD1. The CDR3 has 15 residues. With V trimmed by 5 bases and J by 2 bases, 6 bases remained unmatched. CDR1 and CDR2 from the germline V gene are SGHTA and FQGNSA. CDR3 sequence reads: CASSPTQGDTDTQYF. CDR3 DNA: TGTGCCAGCAGCCCGACACAGGGGGACACAGATACGCAGTATTTT.

The chain joins TRBV4-1 to TRBJ1-4; D might be TRBD1 (5 bases). The CDR3 is 18 amino acids. Germline CDR1 reads MGHRA; CDR2 reads YSYEKL. V lost 7 bases, J lost 8 bases, and 29 bases lay in between. The chain's CDR3 is CASTTGFRGNLGGEKLFF. The DNA for the CDR3 is TGCGCCAGCACCACGGGTTTTAGGGGAAACCTGGGGGGAGAAAAACTGTTTTTT.